This T cell receptor (beta chain) was found in a study of T cell responses to AZD1222 COVID-19 vaccine. Germline CDR1 and CDR2: MNHEY and SVGEGT. The CDR3 runs to 16 residues. Deletions cut 0 bases from V and 0 bases from J, with 11 bases between. The data were produced by immunoSEQ multiplex PCR, yet TCRdb's version contains in-frame clones alone and is incomplete. The table shows about 120,000 clones, with roughly 87% occurring only once. This sequence joins TRBV6-2 or TRBV6-3 and TRBJ1-2, with a weak D call TRBD1 (5 bases). This receptor was obtained from an adult who received the AZD1222 COVID-19 vaccine. Sequenced here: peripheral blood, sampled 28 days after the second AZD1222 dose. In nucleotides, the CDR3 is TGTGCCAGCAGTTACTCATCAGGGTCCACTAACTATGGCTACACCTTC. Protein: CASSYSSGSTNYGYTF.